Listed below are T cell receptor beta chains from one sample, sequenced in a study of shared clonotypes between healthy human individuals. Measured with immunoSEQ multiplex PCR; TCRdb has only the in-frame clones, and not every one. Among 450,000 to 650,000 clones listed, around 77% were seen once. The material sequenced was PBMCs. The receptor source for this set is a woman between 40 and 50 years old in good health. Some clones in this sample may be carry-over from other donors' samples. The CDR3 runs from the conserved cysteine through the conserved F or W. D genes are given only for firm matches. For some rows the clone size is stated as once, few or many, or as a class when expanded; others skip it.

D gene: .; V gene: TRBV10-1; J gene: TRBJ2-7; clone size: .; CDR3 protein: CASSAGVGYEQYF; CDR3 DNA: TGCGCCAGCAGCGCAGGAGTGGGCTACGAGCAGTACTTC
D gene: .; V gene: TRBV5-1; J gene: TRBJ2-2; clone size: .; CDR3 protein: CASSFGTPNTGELFF; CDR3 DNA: TGCGCCAGCAGTTTCGGGACACCAAACACCGGGGAGCTGTTTTTT
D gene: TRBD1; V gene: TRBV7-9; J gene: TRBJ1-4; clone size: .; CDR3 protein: CASSPYRDRGGANEKLFF; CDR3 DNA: TGTGCCAGCAGCCCTTACCGGGACAGGGGAGGTGCTAATGAAAAACTGTTTTTT
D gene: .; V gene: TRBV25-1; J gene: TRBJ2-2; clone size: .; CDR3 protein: CASSERGGNTGELFF; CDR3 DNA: TGTGCCAGCAGTGAACGTGGGGGGAACACCGGGGAGCTGTTTTTT
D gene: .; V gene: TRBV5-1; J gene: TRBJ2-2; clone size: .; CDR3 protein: CASSLEMGDTGELFF; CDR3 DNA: TGCGCCAGCAGCTTGGAGATGGGGGACACCGGGGAGCTGTTTTTT
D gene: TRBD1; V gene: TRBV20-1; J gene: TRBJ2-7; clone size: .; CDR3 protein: CSAAGTGKQYF; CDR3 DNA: TGCAGTGCTGCGGGGACAGGAAAGCAGTACTTC
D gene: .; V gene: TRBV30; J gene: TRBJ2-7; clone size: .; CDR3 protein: CAWSSTGNEQYF; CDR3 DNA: TGTGCCTGGAGCAGTACAGGGAACGAGCAGTACTTC
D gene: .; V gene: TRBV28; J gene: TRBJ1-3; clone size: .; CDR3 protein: CASTAAGGSGNTIYF; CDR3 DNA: TGTGCCAGCACCGCGGCCGGGGGCTCGGGAAACACCATATATTTT
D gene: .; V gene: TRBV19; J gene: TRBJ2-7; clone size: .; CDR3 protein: CASSISRSNYEQYF; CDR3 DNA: TGTGCCAGTAGTATTAGCAGATCCAACTACGAGCAGTACTTC
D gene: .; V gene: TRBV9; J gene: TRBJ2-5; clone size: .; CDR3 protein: CASSVRARETQYF; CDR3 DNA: TGTGCCAGCAGCGTGAGGGCGCGAGAGACCCAGTACTTC
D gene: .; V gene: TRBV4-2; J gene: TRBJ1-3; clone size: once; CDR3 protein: CASSQEDSSSGNTIYF; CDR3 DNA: TGTGCCAGCAGCCAAGAGGACAGCAGCTCTGGAAACACCATATATTTT
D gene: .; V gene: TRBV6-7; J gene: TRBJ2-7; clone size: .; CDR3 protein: CASSYRDSSSYEQYF; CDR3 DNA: TGTGCCAGCAGTTACCGGGACTCGAGCTCCTACGAGCAGTACTTC
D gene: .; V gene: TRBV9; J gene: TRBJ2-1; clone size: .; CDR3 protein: CASSVAGTNEQFF; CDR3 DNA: TGTGCCAGCAGCGTAGCGGGGACGAATGAGCAGTTCTTC
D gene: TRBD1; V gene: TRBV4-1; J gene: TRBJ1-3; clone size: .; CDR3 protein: CASSDPRGKGGNTIYF; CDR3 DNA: TGCGCCAGCAGCGACCCCAGGGGGAAGGGTGGAAACACCATATATTTT
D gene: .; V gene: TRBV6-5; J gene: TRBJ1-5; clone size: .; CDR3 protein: CASSYGQGNQPQHF; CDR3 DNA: TGTGCCAGCAGTTACGGGCAGGGTAATCAGCCCCAGCATTTT
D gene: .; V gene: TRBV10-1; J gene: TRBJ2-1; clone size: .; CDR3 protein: CASSESGSMNEQFF; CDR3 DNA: TGCGCCAGCAGTGAGTCGGGTAGTATGAATGAGCAGTTCTTC
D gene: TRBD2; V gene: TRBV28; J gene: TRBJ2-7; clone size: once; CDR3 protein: CASSPPGRLAGVGGEQYF; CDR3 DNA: TGTGCCAGCAGTCCACCGGGTCGACTAGCGGGAGTAGGGGGGGAGCAGTACTTC
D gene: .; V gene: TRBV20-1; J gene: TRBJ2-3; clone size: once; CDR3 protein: CSARTDTQYF; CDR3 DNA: TGCAGTGCTAGAACGGATACGCAGTATTTT
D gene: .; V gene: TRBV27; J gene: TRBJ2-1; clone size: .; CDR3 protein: CASSLSRRSNEQFF; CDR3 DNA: TGTGCCAGCAGTTTATCTCGGCGGAGCAATGAGCAGTTCTTC
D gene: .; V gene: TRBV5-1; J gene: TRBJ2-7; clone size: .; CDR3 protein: CASSSGSYEQYF; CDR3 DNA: TGCGCCAGCAGCTCTGGGTCCTACGAGCAGTACTTC
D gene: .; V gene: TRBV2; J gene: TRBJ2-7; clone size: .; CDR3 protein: CASSEASVVGEQYF; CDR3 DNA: TGTGCCAGCAGTGAAGCAAGTGTGGTTGGCGAGCAGTACTTC
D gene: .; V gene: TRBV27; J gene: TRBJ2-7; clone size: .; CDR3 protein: CASKVRHLGNSGHEQYF; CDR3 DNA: TGTGCCAGCAAGGTTAGGCACTTAGGGAACTCGGGGCACGAGCAGTACTTC
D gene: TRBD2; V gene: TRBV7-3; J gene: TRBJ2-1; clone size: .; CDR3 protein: CASSSLASGLAGVGNEQFF; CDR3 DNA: TGTGCCAGCAGCTCCCTTGCCTCTGGACTAGCGGGAGTTGGGAATGAGCAGTTCTTC
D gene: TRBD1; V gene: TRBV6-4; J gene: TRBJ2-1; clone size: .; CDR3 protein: CASSEDQGAYNEQFF; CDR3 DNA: TGTGCCAGCAGTGAAGACCAGGGGGCCTACAATGAGCAGTTCTTC
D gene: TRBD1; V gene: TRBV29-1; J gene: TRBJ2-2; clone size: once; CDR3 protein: CSVAPGQEITGELFF; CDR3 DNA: TGCAGCGTAGCACCGGGACAGGAGATTACCGGGGAGCTGTTTTTT
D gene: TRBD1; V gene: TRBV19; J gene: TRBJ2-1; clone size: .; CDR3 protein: CASSIAPQGLDEQFF; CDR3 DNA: TGTGCCAGTAGTATAGCTCCACAGGGGTTGGATGAGCAGTTCTTC
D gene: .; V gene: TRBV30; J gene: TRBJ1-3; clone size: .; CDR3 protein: CAWSVPGGHSGNTIYF; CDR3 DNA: TGTGCCTGGAGTGTACCTGGGGGACACTCTGGAAACACCATATATTTT
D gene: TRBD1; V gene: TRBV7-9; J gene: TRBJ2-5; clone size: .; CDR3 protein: CASSRQQGETQYF; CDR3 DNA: TGTGCCAGCAGCCGCCAACAGGGGGAGACCCAGTACTTC
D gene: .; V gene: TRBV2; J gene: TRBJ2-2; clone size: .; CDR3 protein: CASSHESTGELFF; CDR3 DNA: TGTGCCAGCAGTCACGAGTCCACCGGGGAGCTGTTTTTT
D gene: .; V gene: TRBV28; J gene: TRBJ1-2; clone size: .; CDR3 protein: CASRVIGVRGYGYTF; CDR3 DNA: TGTGCCAGCAGGGTCATAGGTGTGAGGGGGTATGGCTACACCTTC
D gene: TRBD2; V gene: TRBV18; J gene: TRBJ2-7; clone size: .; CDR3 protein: CASSPTLAAQTYEQYF; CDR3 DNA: TGTGCCAGCTCACCCACCCTAGCGGCCCAAACCTACGAGCAGTACTTC
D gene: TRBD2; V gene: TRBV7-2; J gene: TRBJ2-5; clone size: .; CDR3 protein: CASSLASGRVDETQYF; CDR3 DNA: TGTGCCAGCAGCTTAGCTAGCGGGAGGGTAGATGAGACCCAGTACTTC
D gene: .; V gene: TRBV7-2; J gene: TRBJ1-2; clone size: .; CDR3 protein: CASSKTTIGQFGGYTF; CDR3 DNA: TGTGCCAGCAGCAAAACCACGATTGGACAGTTCGGGGGCTACACCTTC
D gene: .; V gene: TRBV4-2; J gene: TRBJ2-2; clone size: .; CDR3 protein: CASSQEHSGAYTGELFF; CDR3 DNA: TGTGCCAGCAGCCAAGAACATAGCGGAGCATACACCGGGGAGCTGTTTTTT
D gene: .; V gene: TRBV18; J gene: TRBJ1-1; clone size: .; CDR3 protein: CASSPGGRGGTEAFF; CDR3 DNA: TGTGCCAGCTCACCCGGGGGCCGGGGAGGTACTGAAGCTTTCTTT
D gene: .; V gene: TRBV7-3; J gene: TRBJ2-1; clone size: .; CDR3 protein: CASSLNIYNEQFF; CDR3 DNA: TGTGCCAGCAGCTTAAATATTTACAATGAGCAGTTCTTC
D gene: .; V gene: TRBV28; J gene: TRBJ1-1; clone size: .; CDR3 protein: CASSPPGGMNTEAFF; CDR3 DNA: TGTGCCAGCAGTCCCCCCGGGGGGATGAACACTGAAGCTTTCTTT
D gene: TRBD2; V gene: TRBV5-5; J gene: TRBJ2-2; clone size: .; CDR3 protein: CASSPRTSEGTGELFF; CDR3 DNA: TGTGCCAGCAGCCCCCGGACTAGCGAAGGCACCGGGGAGCTGTTTTTT
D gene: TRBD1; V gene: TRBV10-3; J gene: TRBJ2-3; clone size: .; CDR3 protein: CAISGQGTDTQYF; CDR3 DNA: TGTGCCATCTCCGGACAGGGCACAGATACGCAGTATTTT
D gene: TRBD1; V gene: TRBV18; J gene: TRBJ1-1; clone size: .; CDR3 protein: CASSGQANTEAFF; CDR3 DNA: TGTGCCTCCTCGGGACAGGCGAACACTGAAGCTTTCTTT
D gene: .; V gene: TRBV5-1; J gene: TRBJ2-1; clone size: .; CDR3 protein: CASSLDGSYNEQFF; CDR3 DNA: TGCGCCAGCAGCTTGGACGGCTCCTACAATGAGCAGTTCTTC
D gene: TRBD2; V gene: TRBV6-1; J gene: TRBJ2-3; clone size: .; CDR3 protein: CASSEAPAGGVRRTQYF; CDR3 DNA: TGTGCCAGCAGTGAAGCCCCTGCGGGAGGGGTACGGAGGACGCAGTATTTT
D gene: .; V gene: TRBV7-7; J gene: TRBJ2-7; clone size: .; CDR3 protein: CASSLDRYDEQYF; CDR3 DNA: TGTGCCAGCAGCTTAGATCGTTATGACGAGCAGTACTTC
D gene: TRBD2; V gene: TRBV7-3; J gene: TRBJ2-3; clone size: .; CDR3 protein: CASSLTKSASGSTDTQYF; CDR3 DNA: TGTGCCAGCAGCTTAACGAAATCGGCTAGCGGGAGCACAGATACGCAGTATTTT
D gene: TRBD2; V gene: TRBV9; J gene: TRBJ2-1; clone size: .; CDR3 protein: CASSPRTSGYEQFF; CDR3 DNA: TGTGCCAGCAGCCCCCGGACTAGCGGGTATGAGCAGTTCTTC